What follows are 5 T cell receptor beta chains derived from one specimen sequenced in a study of tumor-infiltrating lymphocytes in primary liver carcinoma. The researchers obtained blood RNA from unsorted whole blood and also extracted germline DNA. Making TCR beta cDNA involved around 510 ng total RNA and a constant-region primer. Amplification in three nested multiplex PCR rounds with slightly modified ARM-PCR gave rise to TCR beta libraries. Amplification in the first two PCR rounds was performed using TRBV1-TRBV30 forward primers and a C-beta reverse primer for 10 cycles each. TCRdb re-called the multiplex PCR reads with MiXCR, one entry per CDR3 protein. The repertoire holds fewer than 400,000 distinct CDR3 sequences, around 50% seen once, with more than 15% in the top ten. Source material: peripheral blood. The receptors originated from a woman in her 30s with primary liver carcinoma and hepatitis B virus infection.

The chain is built from TRBV6-1 and TRBJ2-6, with D perhaps TRBD2 (5 bases). This CDR3 has 13 amino acids. Between the trimmed V and J ends, which lost 7 bases and 8 bases, there was a span of 12 bases. Germline V lookup: CDR1 MNHNS, CDR2 SASEGT. In DNA, the CDR3 is TGTGCCAGCACGGCGTCGGGGACCAACGTCCTGACTTTC. Amino acid sequence: CASTASGTNVLTF.

In the case of this clonotype: A read error is possible here, since a much larger clone lies one base away. This rearrangement joins TRBV29-1 to TRBJ2-3; TRBD1 agrees at 7 bases. CDR3 length: 15 amino acids. Trimming at V came to 7 bases and at J to 3 bases, leaving 13 bases not matched to a gene. Germline V gene data show CDR1 as SQVTM and CDR2 as ANQGSEA. The CDR3 DNA reads as TGCAGCGATGCGGTCAGGGGGATAGGGACAGATACGCAGTATTTT. Amino acids: CSDAVRGIGTDTQYF.

V gene TRBV4-3 combines with J gene TRBJ1-2; D uncertain. Germline CDR1 and CDR2: LGHNA and YSLEER. V was clipped by 7 bases and J by 7 bases, with 19 bases between them. CDR3 size: 14 residues. CDR3 coding DNA: TGCGCCAGCATCACTGAGTTGGAGATCTGTGGCTACACCTTC. This translates into CASITELEICGYTF.

The rearrangement joins TRBV7-9 to TRBJ1-4; the match to TRBD1 covers 8 bases. The V segment lost 7 bases and the J segment 5 bases; nucleotides outside the gene matches: 9. The CDR3 extends over 15 amino acids. CDR1 SEHNR and CDR2 FQNEAQ come from the germline V gene (reference sequence). CDR3 DNA sequence: TGTGCCAGCACCATGTGGACAGGGAAAAATGAAAAACTGTTTTTT. It is translated as CASTMWTGKNEKLFF.

This chain links TRBV7-8 with TRBJ2-2, with a possible D match to TRBD1 (5 bases). The germline CDR1 and CDR2 sequences are SGHVS and FQNEAQ. V was shortened by 2 bases and J by 7 bases, with 14 bases between the two germline ends. There are 15 residues in the CDR3. CDR3 bases: TGTGCCAGCAGCTTACTAGACAGAGGCATCGGGGAGCTGTTTTTT. Its translation: CASSLLDRGIGELFF.